These T cell receptor beta chains were read from a single sample in a study of blood T cell repertoires in COVID-19. Data came from immunoSEQ multiplex PCR; TCRdb stores just in-frame clones and leaves some out. The sample lists 210,000 or so clones, 80% to 90% occurring once. Material for sequencing was PBMCs or T cells enriched from blood (not recorded which). The receptors come from a woman aged 50 to 60 who had been exposed to COVID-19. The CDR3 runs from the conserved cysteine through the conserved F or W. Each record gives: V gene, clone size, J gene, D gene, CDR3 protein, CDR3 DNA. A D gene is named only where the DNA matches it firmly. Some rows mark clone size as missing; the rest say once, few, many or name a class of expanded clone.

v_call: TRBV12-3/TRBV12-4
clone_size: few
j_call: TRBJ1-1
d_call: -
cdr3_aa: CASSSDGQFEAFF
cdr3_nt: TGTGCCAGCAGTTCCGACGGACAGTTTGAAGCTTTCTTT

v_call: TRBV5-5
clone_size: -
j_call: TRBJ1-6
d_call: TRBD1
cdr3_aa: CASSLAQGVGYNSPLHF
cdr3_nt: TGTGCCAGCAGCTTGGCACAGGGGGTAGGCTATAATTCACCCCTCCACTTT

v_call: TRBV19
clone_size: -
j_call: TRBJ2-4
d_call: -
cdr3_aa: CASSPYPVLAKNIQYF
cdr3_nt: TGTGCCAGTAGTCCCTACCCGGTGCTAGCCAAAAACATTCAGTACTTC

v_call: TRBV6-6
clone_size: -
j_call: TRBJ1-5
d_call: -
cdr3_aa: CASSFRQEPQHF
cdr3_nt: TGTGCCAGCAGTTTTAGACAGGAGCCCCAGCATTTT

v_call: TRBV5-5
clone_size: -
j_call: TRBJ1-2
d_call: -
cdr3_aa: CASSWDTTGFYGYTF
cdr3_nt: TGTGCCAGCAGCTGGGATACGACAGGTTTCTATGGCTACACCTTC

v_call: TRBV7-9
clone_size: -
j_call: TRBJ1-1
d_call: -
cdr3_aa: CASSPGFAAFF
cdr3_nt: TGTGCCAGCAGTCCGGGATTCGCGGCTTTCTTT

v_call: TRBV7-9
clone_size: -
j_call: TRBJ1-1
d_call: -
cdr3_aa: CASRPQSQGLGTEAFF
cdr3_nt: TGTGCCAGCAGGCCACAATCTCAGGGTCTTGGAACTGAAGCTTTCTTT

v_call: TRBV6-1
clone_size: -
j_call: TRBJ2-7
d_call: TRBD1
cdr3_aa: CASSESQGAHYEQYF
cdr3_nt: TGTGCCAGCAGTGAAAGCCAGGGGGCCCACTACGAGCAGTACTTC

v_call: TRBV18
clone_size: -
j_call: TRBJ1-5
d_call: -
cdr3_aa: CASSREQGPNQPQHF
cdr3_nt: TGTGCCAGCTCACGGGAACAGGGACCCAATCAGCCCCAGCATTTT

v_call: TRBV7-2
clone_size: -
j_call: TRBJ2-1
d_call: TRBD1
cdr3_aa: CASSTGQITAQFF
cdr3_nt: TGTGCCAGCAGCACGGGACAGATTACGGCGCAGTTCTTC

v_call: TRBV4-1
clone_size: once
j_call: TRBJ1-1
d_call: -
cdr3_aa: CASSPRDNPTRDTEAFF
cdr3_nt: TGCGCCAGCAGCCCACGGGACAACCCTACAAGGGACACTGAAGCTTTCTTT

v_call: TRBV12-5
clone_size: -
j_call: TRBJ1-1
d_call: TRBD1
cdr3_aa: CASGLSLQGGNTEAFF
cdr3_nt: TGTGCTAGTGGTTTGTCCCTACAGGGGGGGAACACTGAAGCTTTCTTT

v_call: TRBV19
clone_size: -
j_call: TRBJ1-1
d_call: -
cdr3_aa: CASTRTRSTEAFF
cdr3_nt: TGTGCCAGTACCCGCACCAGAAGCACTGAAGCTTTCTTT

v_call: TRBV5-1
clone_size: few
j_call: TRBJ2-5
d_call: TRBD2
cdr3_aa: CASSLGSLRGGRETQYF
cdr3_nt: TGCGCCAGCAGCTTGGGGTCCCTACGGGGGGGCCGAGAGACCCAGTACTTC

v_call: TRBV11-2
clone_size: once
j_call: TRBJ2-1
d_call: -
cdr3_aa: CASSYRATRNEQFF
cdr3_nt: TGTGCCAGCAGCTACAGGGCTACGAGGAATGAGCAGTTCTTC

v_call: TRBV19
clone_size: -
j_call: TRBJ2-5
d_call: -
cdr3_aa: CASSPSANRQETQYF
cdr3_nt: TGTGCCAGTAGTCCGTCGGCGAACAGGCAAGAGACCCAGTACTTC

v_call: TRBV24-1
clone_size: -
j_call: TRBJ2-2
d_call: -
cdr3_aa: CATSGGVVGELFF
cdr3_nt: TGTGCCACCAGTGGGGGGGTTGTCGGGGAGCTGTTTTTT

v_call: TRBV19
clone_size: once
j_call: TRBJ2-1
d_call: TRBD1
cdr3_aa: CASSRRDRGGNEQFF
cdr3_nt: TGTGCCAGTAGTAGACGGGACAGGGGAGGGAATGAGCAGTTCTTC

v_call: TRBV3-1/TRBV3-2
clone_size: many
j_call: TRBJ2-2
d_call: TRBD2
cdr3_aa: CASSYLADHTGELFF
cdr3_nt: TGTGCCAGCAGCTACCTAGCGGACCACACCGGGGAGCTGTTTTTT

v_call: TRBV7-2
clone_size: -
j_call: TRBJ2-4
d_call: TRBD2
cdr3_aa: CASSPGGSGTNIQYF
cdr3_nt: TGTGCCAGCAGCCCGGGGGGGAGTGGGACAAACATTCAGTACTTC

v_call: TRBV29-1
clone_size: -
j_call: TRBJ1-1
d_call: TRBD1
cdr3_aa: CSVVGGTGVTEAFF
cdr3_nt: TGCAGCGTTGTTGGCGGGACAGGGGTGACTGAAGCTTTCTTT

v_call: TRBV28
clone_size: -
j_call: TRBJ2-6
d_call: TRBD1
cdr3_aa: CATEGQGIPGANVLTF
cdr3_nt: TGTGCCACCGAGGGACAGGGGATTCCTGGGGCCAACGTCCTGACTTTC

v_call: TRBV5-5
clone_size: -
j_call: TRBJ1-4
d_call: TRBD1
cdr3_aa: CASSLLAPGTGVGKLFF
cdr3_nt: TGTGCCAGCAGCTTGTTGGCCCCCGGGACAGGGGTGGGAAAACTGTTTTTT

v_call: TRBV30
clone_size: -
j_call: TRBJ1-1
d_call: -
cdr3_aa: CAWSGDYRAGTEAFF
cdr3_nt: TGTGCCTGGAGTGGGGACTATCGGGCGGGGACTGAAGCTTTCTTT

v_call: TRBV18
clone_size: -
j_call: TRBJ1-4
d_call: -
cdr3_aa: CASSLSTASNEKLFF
cdr3_nt: TGTGCCAGCTCACTCTCGACAGCCTCCAATGAAAAACTGTTTTTT

v_call: TRBV5-1
clone_size: -
j_call: TRBJ2-3
d_call: TRBD2
cdr3_aa: CASSQIGLAGGGTDTQYF
cdr3_nt: TGCGCCAGCAGCCAAATTGGACTAGCGGGGGGAGGCACAGATACGCAGTATTTT

v_call: TRBV12-3/TRBV12-4
clone_size: -
j_call: TRBJ1-1
d_call: -
cdr3_aa: CASSLAGDTEAFF
cdr3_nt: TGTGCCAGCAGTTTAGCCGGGGACACTGAAGCTTTCTTT

v_call: TRBV10-1
clone_size: -
j_call: TRBJ2-3
d_call: -
cdr3_aa: CASSAGTDTQYF
cdr3_nt: TGCGCCAGCAGTGCGGGCACAGATACGCAGTATTTT

v_call: TRBV7-8
clone_size: -
j_call: TRBJ2-3
d_call: TRBD1
cdr3_aa: CASSTRRQGRSTDTQYF
cdr3_nt: TGTGCCAGCAGCACACGCCGACAGGGCCGGAGCACAGATACGCAGTATTTT

v_call: TRBV18
clone_size: -
j_call: TRBJ1-2
d_call: TRBD1
cdr3_aa: CASSQGAQGYGYTF
cdr3_nt: TGTGCCAGCTCACAGGGGGCGCAGGGCTATGGCTACACCTTC

v_call: TRBV6-2/TRBV6-3
clone_size: -
j_call: TRBJ2-7
d_call: -
cdr3_aa: CASSHREGYEQYF
cdr3_nt: TGTGCCAGCAGCCACAGGGAAGGCTACGAGCAGTACTTC

v_call: TRBV28
clone_size: -
j_call: TRBJ2-3
d_call: -
cdr3_aa: CASSLWGGATDTQYF
cdr3_nt: TGTGCCAGCAGTTTATGGGGGGGGGCCACAGATACGCAGTATTTT

v_call: TRBV18
clone_size: -
j_call: TRBJ2-3
d_call: TRBD2
cdr3_aa: CASSPSLAGAKHTQYF
cdr3_nt: TGTGCCAGCTCACCATCCTTAGCGGGGGCCAAACATACGCAGTATTTT

v_call: TRBV2
clone_size: -
j_call: TRBJ2-1
d_call: TRBD2
cdr3_aa: CASSRLAGSYNEQFF
cdr3_nt: TGTGCCAGCAGTCGACTAGCGGGGTCCTACAATGAGCAGTTCTTC

v_call: TRBV19
clone_size: -
j_call: TRBJ2-2
d_call: -
cdr3_aa: CASTATSLNTGELFF
cdr3_nt: TGTGCCAGTACCGCCACTAGTTTGAACACCGGGGAGCTGTTTTTT

v_call: TRBV5-4
clone_size: -
j_call: TRBJ2-1
d_call: TRBD1
cdr3_aa: CASSLNWDRAYNEQFF
cdr3_nt: TGTGCCAGCAGCCTGAATTGGGACAGGGCTTACAATGAGCAGTTCTTC

v_call: TRBV11-2
clone_size: -
j_call: TRBJ1-2
d_call: TRBD1
cdr3_aa: CASSLTGLGYGYTF
cdr3_nt: TGTGCCAGCAGCTTGACAGGGTTAGGTTATGGCTACACCTTC

v_call: TRBV14
clone_size: -
j_call: TRBJ2-3
d_call: TRBD2
cdr3_aa: CASSRLSGGPGDTQYF
cdr3_nt: TGTGCCAGCAGCCGACTTAGCGGGGGGCCGGGAGATACGCAGTATTTT

v_call: TRBV5-4
clone_size: -
j_call: TRBJ2-7
d_call: TRBD1
cdr3_aa: CASSSDRVYEQYF
cdr3_nt: TGTGCCAGCAGCTCGGACAGGGTCTACGAGCAGTACTTC

v_call: TRBV4-3
clone_size: -
j_call: TRBJ2-7
d_call: -
cdr3_aa: CASSQGDRGQTYEQYF
cdr3_nt: TGCGCCAGCAGCCAAGGGGACCGTGGACAGACCTACGAGCAGTACTTC

v_call: TRBV7-9
clone_size: -
j_call: TRBJ1-4
d_call: -
cdr3_aa: CASSLGSGGGSPEKLFF
cdr3_nt: TGTGCCAGCAGCTTAGGAAGTGGTGGGGGGAGCCCCGAAAAACTGTTTTTT

v_call: TRBV21-1
clone_size: -
j_call: TRBJ2-6
d_call: -
cdr3_aa: CASSKWQGGMAGANVLTF
cdr3_nt: TGTGCCAGCAGCAAGTGGCAGGGCGGGATGGCTGGGGCCAACGTCCTGACTTTC

v_call: TRBV28
clone_size: -
j_call: TRBJ1-1
d_call: -
cdr3_aa: CASSPLRRGGNTEAFF
cdr3_nt: TGTGCCAGCAGCCCCCTCCGTCGGGGGGGGAACACTGAAGCTTTCTTT

v_call: TRBV6-5
clone_size: -
j_call: TRBJ1-2
d_call: TRBD1
cdr3_aa: CASGDRGPDGYTF
cdr3_nt: TGTGCCAGCGGGGACAGGGGGCCGGATGGCTACACCTTC

v_call: TRBV2
clone_size: -
j_call: TRBJ1-1
d_call: TRBD1
cdr3_aa: CASRGDSPNTEAFF
cdr3_nt: TGTGCCAGCAGGGGGGACAGCCCTAACACTGAAGCTTTCTTT

v_call: TRBV18
clone_size: once
j_call: TRBJ1-1
d_call: TRBD1
cdr3_aa: CASSPRTGDTEAFF
cdr3_nt: TGTGCCAGCTCACCTCGGACAGGGGACACTGAAGCTTTCTTT

v_call: TRBV28
clone_size: -
j_call: TRBJ1-1
d_call: -
cdr3_aa: CASSLDNEAFF
cdr3_nt: TGTGCCAGCAGTTTGGACAATGAAGCTTTCTTT

v_call: TRBV5-5
clone_size: -
j_call: TRBJ2-1
d_call: -
cdr3_aa: CASALLGVNNEQFF
cdr3_nt: TGTGCGAGCGCGCTTTTAGGGGTCAACAATGAGCAGTTCTTC